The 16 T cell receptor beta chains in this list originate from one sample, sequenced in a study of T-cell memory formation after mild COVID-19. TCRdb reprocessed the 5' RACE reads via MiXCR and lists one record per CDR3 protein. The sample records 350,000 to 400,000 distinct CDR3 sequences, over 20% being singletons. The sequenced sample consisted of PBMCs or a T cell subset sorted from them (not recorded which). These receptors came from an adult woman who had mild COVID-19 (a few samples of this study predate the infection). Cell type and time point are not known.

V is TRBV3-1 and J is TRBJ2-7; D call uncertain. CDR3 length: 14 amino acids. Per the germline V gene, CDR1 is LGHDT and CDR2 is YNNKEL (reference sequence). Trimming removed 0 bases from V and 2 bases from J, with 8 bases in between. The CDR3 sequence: CASSQDAGTYEQYF. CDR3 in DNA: TGTGCCAGCAGCCAAGATGCCGGTACCTACGAGCAGTACTTC.

As DNA, the CDR3 is TGTGCCAGCAGCCAGGGTCTCTATATCACTGAAGCTTTCTTT. It yields the protein CASSQGLYITEAFF. V gene TRBV4-2 combines with J gene TRBJ1-1; D remains unclear. The CDR3 has 14 residues. Germline values: CDR1 LGHNA, CDR2 YNFKEQ. Trimming removed 3 bases at V and 4 bases at J, with 12 bases between.

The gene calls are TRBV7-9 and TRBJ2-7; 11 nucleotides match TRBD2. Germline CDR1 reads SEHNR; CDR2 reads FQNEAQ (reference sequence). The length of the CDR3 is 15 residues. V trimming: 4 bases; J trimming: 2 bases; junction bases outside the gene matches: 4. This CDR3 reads CASSSFSGGAYEQYF. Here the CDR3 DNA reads TGTGCCAGCAGCTCTTTTAGCGGGGGGGCCTACGAGCAGTACTTC.

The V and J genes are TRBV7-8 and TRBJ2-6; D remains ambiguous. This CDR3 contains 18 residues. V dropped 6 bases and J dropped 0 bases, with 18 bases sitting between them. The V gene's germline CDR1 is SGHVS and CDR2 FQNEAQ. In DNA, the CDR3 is TGTGCCAGCAGGGGTTTCAGGCCTTCGGACTCTGGGGCCAACGTCCTGACTTTC. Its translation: CASRGFRPSDSGANVLTF.

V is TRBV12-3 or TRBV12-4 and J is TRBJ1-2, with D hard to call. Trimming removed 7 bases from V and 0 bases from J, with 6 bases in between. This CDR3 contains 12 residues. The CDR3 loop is CASTWANYGYTF. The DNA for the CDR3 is TGTGCCAGCACCTGGGCTAACTATGGCTACACCTTC.

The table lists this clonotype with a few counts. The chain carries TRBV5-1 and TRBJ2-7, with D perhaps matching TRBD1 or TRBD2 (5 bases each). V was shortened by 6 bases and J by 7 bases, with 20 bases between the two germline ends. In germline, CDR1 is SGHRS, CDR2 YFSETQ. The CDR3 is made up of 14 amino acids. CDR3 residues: CASTPGDAYEEQYF. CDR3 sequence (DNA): TGCGCCAGCACGCCTGGGGACGCCTACGAAGAGCAGTACTTC.

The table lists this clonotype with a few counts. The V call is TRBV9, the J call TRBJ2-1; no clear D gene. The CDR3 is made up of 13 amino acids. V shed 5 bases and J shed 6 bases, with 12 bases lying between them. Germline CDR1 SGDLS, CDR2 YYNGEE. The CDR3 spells CASRGNDFNEQFF. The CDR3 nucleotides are TGTGCCAGCAGGGGGAACGACTTCAATGAGCAGTTCTTC.

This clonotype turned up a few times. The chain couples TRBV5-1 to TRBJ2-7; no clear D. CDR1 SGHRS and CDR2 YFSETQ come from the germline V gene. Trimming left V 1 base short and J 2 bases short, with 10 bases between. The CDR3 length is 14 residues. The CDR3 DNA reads TGCGCCAGCAGCTTGCCGGGTCCAACCTACGAGCAGTACTTC. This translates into CASSLPGPTYEQYF.

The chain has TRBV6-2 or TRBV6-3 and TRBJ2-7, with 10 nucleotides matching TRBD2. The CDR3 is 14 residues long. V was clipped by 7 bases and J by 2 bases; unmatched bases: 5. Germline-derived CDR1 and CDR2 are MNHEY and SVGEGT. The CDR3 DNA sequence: TGTGCCAGCAATCAAGCGGGGGGGACCTACGAGCAGTACTTC. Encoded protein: CASNQAGGTYEQYF.

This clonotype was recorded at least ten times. Written as DNA, the CDR3 is TGTGCCAGCAGTAACAGGGGAAACACTGAAGCTTTCTTT. It specifies CASSNRGNTEAFF. The chain joins TRBV12-3 or TRBV12-4 to TRBJ1-1; the match to TRBD1 covers 7 bases. This CDR3 comprises 13 residues. V was clipped by 5 bases and J by 2 bases; unmatched bases: 2.

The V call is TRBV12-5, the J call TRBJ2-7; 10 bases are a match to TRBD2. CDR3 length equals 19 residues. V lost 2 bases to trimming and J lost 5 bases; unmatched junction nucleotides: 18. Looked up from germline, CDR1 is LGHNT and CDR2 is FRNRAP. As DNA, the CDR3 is TGTGCTAGTGGTTTGATCGGCCGGAGCGGGAGGGCCCGAGCCGACGAGCAGTACTTC. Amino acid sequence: CASGLIGRSGRARADEQYF.

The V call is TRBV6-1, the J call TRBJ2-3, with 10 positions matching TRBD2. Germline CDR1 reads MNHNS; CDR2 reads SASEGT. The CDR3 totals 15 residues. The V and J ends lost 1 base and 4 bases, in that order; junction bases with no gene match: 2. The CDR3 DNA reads TGTGCCAGCAGTGAAGGGGGGACTAGCGCAGATACGCAGTATTTT. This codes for CASSEGGTSADTQYF.

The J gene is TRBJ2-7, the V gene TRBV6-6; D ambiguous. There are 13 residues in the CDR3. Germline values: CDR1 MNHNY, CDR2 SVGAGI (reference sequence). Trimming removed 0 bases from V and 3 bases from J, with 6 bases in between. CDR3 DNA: TGTGCCAGCAGTTACTCGGCAGGCTACGAGCAGTACTTC. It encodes CASSYSAGYEQYF.

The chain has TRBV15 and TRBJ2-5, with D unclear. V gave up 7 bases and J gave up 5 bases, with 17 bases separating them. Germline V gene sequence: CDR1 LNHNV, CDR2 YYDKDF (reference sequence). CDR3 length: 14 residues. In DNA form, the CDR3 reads TGTGCCACCAAACTGGGAAGGGCTGGTGAGACCCAGTACTTC. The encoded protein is CATKLGRAGETQYF.

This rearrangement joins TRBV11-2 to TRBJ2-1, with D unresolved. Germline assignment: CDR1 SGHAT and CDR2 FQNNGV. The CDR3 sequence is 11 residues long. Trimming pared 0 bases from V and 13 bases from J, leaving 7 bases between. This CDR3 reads CASSLEGNQFF. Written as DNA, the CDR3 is TGTGCCAGCAGCTTAGAGGGGAACCAGTTCTTC.

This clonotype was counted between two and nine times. The CDR3 loop is CSARETGLGSETQYF. CDR3 coding DNA: TGCAGTGCTAGAGAGACAGGGCTAGGATCGGAGACCCAGTACTTC. The chain has TRBV20-1 and TRBJ2-5; 7 nucleotides agree with TRBD1. Trimming removed 0 bases from V and 5 bases from J; junction bases left unmatched: 9. The CDR3 contains 15 residues. CDR1 is DFQATT, CDR2 SNEGSKA, per germline (reference sequence).